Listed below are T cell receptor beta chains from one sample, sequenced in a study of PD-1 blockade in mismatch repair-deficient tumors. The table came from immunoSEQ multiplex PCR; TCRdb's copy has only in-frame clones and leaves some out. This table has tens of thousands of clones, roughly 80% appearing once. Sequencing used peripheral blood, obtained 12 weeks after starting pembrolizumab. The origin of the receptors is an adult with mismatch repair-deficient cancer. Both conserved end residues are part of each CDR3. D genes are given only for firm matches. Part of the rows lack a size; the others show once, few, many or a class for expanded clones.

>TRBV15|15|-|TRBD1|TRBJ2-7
TGTGCCACCAGCCGTCCCGGGACAGGCGTCTACGAGCAGTACTTC
CATSRPGTGVYEQYF
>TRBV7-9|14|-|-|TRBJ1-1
TGTGCCAGCAGCTTATCGTCGGGGGACACTGAAGCTTTCTTT
CASSLSSGDTEAFF
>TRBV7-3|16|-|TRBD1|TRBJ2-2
TGTGCCAGCAGCTCAACCGGGACAGGGATCTCCGGGGAGCTGTTTTTT
CASSSTGTGISGELFF
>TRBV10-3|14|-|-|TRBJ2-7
TGTGCCATCGATGCCGGGCCTAATAGGGGGGAGCAGTACTTC
CAIDAGPNRGEQYF
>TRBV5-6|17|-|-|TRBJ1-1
TGTGCCAGCAGCTTGCTCGGCCTGATATCAGGGAGCACTGAAGCTTTCTTT
CASSLLGLISGSTEAFF
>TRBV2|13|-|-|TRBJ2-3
TGTGCCAGCAGTGAAGCGATGGTAGATACGCAGTATTTT
CASSEAMVDTQYF
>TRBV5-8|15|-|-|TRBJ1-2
TGTGCCAGCAACGTGGTGGGACGTCTAATTGGGGGCTACACCTTC
CASNVVGRLIGGYTF
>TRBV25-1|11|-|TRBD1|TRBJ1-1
TGTGCCAGCCACAGGGGAACTGAAGCTTTCTTT
CASHRGTEAFF
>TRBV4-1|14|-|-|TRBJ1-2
TGCGCCAGCAGCCAAGATAAGGCAGCGTATGGCTACACCTTC
CASSQDKAAYGYTF
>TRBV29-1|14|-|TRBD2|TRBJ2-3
TGCAGCGGCACCGGGACTAGATATTCCGATACGCAGTATTTT
CSGTGTRYSDTQYF
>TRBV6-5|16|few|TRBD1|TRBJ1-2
TGTGCCAGCAGTTATGTCCGGACAGGGGGCGGCTATGGCTACACCTTC
CASSYVRTGGGYGYTF
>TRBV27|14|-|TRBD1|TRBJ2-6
TGTGCCACCCAGGGGGCTGCCGGGGCCAACGTCCTGACTTTC
CATQGAAGANVLTF
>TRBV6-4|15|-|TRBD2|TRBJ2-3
TGTGCCAGCAGGGAACTAGCGGACGTCTCAGATACGCAGTATTTT
CASRELADVSDTQYF
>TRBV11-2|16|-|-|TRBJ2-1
TGTGCCAGCAGCCTCGAAGGGCCTTCGTTTAACAATGAGCAGTTCTTC
CASSLEGPSFNNEQFF
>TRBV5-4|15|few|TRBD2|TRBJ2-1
TGTGCCAGCAGCTTGGTCGCGGGGGCCTACAATGAGCAGTTCTTC
CASSLVAGAYNEQFF
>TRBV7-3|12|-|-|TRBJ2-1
TGTGCCAGCAGCTTAAGGGTGGGTGAGCAGTTCTTC
CASSLRVGEQFF
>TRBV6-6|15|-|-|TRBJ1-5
TGTGCCAGCAGTTACGAGACAGATAGCAATCAGCCCCAGCATTTT
CASSYETDSNQPQHF
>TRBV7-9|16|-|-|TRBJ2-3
TGTGCCAGCAGCCCTCCGAGGGTGCGGGTCACAGATACGCAGTATTTT
CASSPPRVRVTDTQYF
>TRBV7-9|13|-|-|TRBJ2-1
TGTGCCAGCAGCGACTCTGGACGGACTGAGCAGTTCTTC
CASSDSGRTEQFF
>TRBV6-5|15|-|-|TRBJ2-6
TGTGCCAGCAAAATACAGGCTTCTGGGGCCAACGTCCTGACTTTC
CASKIQASGANVLTF
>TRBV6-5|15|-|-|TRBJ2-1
TGTGCCAGCAGCCCCGTACAGCTCTCCTACAATGAGCAGTTCTTC
CASSPVQLSYNEQFF
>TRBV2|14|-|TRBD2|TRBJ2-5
TGTACCAGCGGGGGGAGGGGAGGCCAAGAGACCCAGTACTTC
CTSGGRGGQETQYF
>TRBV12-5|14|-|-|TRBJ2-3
TGTGCTAGTGGTTTGAGATCAGGCACAGATACGCAGTATTTT
CASGLRSGTDTQYF
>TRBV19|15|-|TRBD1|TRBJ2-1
TGTGCCAGTCGTCAGGGACAGGGGTTCTACAATGAGCAGTTCTTC
CASRQGQGFYNEQFF
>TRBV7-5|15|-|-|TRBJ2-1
TGTGCCAGAAGCCCGGAGTATATGAAGTGCAATGAGCAGTTCTTC
CARSPEYMKCNEQFF
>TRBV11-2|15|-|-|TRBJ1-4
TGTGCCAGCCAGAGAGAGGGTTGGGGGAGTGAAAAACTGTTTTTT
CASQREGWGSEKLFF
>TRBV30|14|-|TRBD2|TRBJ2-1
TGTGCCTGGAGCAGGACTAGGGCAGGCGATGAGCAGTTCTTC
CAWSRTRAGDEQFF
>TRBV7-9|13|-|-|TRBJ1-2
TGTGCCAGCAGCTTAAGCGGGACGGGTGGCTACACCTTC
CASSLSGTGGYTF
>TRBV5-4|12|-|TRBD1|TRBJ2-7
TGTGCCAGCAGCAGGACAGGGGCGGCGCAGTACTTC
CASSRTGAAQYF
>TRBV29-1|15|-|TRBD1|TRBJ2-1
TGCAGCGTTGACGGTACAGGGGGCTGGAGCAATGAGCAGTTCTTC
CSVDGTGGWSNEQFF
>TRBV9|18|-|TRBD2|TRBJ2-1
TGTGCCAGCAGCGTAGATGTATGGGTAGCGGGAGCCTACAATGAGCAGTTCTTC
CASSVDVWVAGAYNEQFF
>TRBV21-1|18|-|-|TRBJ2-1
TGTGCCAGCAGCCCCGGGGCCCGACTAGCGGGGCACTACAATGAGCAGTTCTTC
CASSPGARLAGHYNEQFF
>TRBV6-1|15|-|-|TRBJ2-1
TGTGCCAGCAGTGAATTCTCCGGGAGTAGGGATGAGCAGTTCTTC
CASSEFSGSRDEQFF
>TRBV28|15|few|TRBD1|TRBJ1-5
TGTGCCAGCAGTTCTACAGGGGCGCCCAATCAGCCCCAGCATTTT
CASSSTGAPNQPQHF
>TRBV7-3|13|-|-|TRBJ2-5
TGTGCCAGCAGCTTGGTCAGGGAGGAGACCCAGTACTTC
CASSLVREETQYF
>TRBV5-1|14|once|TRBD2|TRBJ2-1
TGCGCCAGCAGAGGGACTAGCGGGAGCAATGAGCAGTTCTTC
CASRGTSGSNEQFF
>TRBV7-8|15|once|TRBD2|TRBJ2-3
TGTGCCAGCAGCCGGACTAGCGGGTACACAGATACGCAGTATTTT
CASSRTSGYTDTQYF
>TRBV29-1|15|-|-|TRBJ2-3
TGCAGCGCGGACCGGGACTGGCCCGAAACAGATACGCAGTATTTT
CSADRDWPETDTQYF
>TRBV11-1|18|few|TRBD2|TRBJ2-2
TGTGCCAGCAGCCAAATCGGACTAGCGGGACGGAACACCGGGGAGCTGTTTTTT
CASSQIGLAGRNTGELFF
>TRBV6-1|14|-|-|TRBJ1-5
TGTGCCAGCGAGAACAACATTAGCAATCAGCCCCAGCATTTT
CASENNISNQPQHF
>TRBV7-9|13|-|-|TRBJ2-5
TGTGCCAGCAGCTTACGCCCGGAGGAGACCCAGTACTTC
CASSLRPEETQYF
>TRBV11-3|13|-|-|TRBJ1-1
TGTGCCAGCAGCCATATGATGAACACTGAAGCTTTCTTT
CASSHMMNTEAFF
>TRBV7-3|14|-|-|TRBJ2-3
TGTGCCAGCAGCCCAGGGTACGGCACAGATACGCAGTATTTT
CASSPGYGTDTQYF
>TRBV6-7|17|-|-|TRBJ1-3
TGTGCCAGCAGTTACTCGAGGGGGGGTCTCTCTGGAAACACCATATATTTT
CASSYSRGGLSGNTIYF
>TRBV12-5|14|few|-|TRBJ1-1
TGTGCTAGTGGTTTGGCCGAATGGAACACTGAAGCTTTCTTT
CASGLAEWNTEAFF
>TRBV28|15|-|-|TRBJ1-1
TGTGCCAGCAGTTTGAGACCGGGGGCGAAGACTGAAGCTTTCTTT
CASSLRPGAKTEAFF
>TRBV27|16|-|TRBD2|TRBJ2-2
TGTGCCAGCAGTTTCACGGGACTAGCGGGAACCGGGGAGCTGTTTTTT
CASSFTGLAGTGELFF
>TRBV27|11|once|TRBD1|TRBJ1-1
TGTGCCAGCAGCAGGGGGACTGAAGCTTTCTTT
CASSRGTEAFF
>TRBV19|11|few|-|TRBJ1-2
TGTGCCAGTAGTGAATACTATGGCTACACCTTC
CASSEYYGYTF
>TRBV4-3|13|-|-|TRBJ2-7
TGCGCCAGCAGCCAAGAGCAGGCCTACGAGCAGTACTTC
CASSQEQAYEQYF
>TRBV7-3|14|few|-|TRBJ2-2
TGTGCCAGCAGCTTAAACATGAACACCGGGGAGCTGTTTTTT
CASSLNMNTGELFF
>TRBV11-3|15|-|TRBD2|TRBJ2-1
TGTGCCAGCAGCTACCCCGGGAGGGCCTACAATGAGCAGTTCTTC
CASSYPGRAYNEQFF
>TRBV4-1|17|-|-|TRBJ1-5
TGCGCCAGCAGCCAAGTTCCGATTGGGGATAGCAATCAGCCCCAGCATTTT
CASSQVPIGDSNQPQHF
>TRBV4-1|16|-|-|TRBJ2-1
TGCGCCAGCAGCCAAGCGGGGCAGATCCCCTACAATGAGCAGTTCTTC
CASSQAGQIPYNEQFF
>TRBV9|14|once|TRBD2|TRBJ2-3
TGTGCCAGCAGCGGTAGCGGGAGTGGTGATACGCAGTATTTT
CASSGSGSGDTQYF
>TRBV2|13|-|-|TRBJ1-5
TGTGCCAGCGGGGGTGAGGGCAATCAGCCCCAGCATTTT
CASGGEGNQPQHF
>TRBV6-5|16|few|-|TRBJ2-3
TGTGCCAGCAGTTACTCGAAGCGACGTTCGGCAGATACGCAGTATTTT
CASSYSKRRSADTQYF
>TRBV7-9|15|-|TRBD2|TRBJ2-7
TGTGCCAGCAGCTTAATAGCGGGAGGGCCCTACGAGCAGTACTTC
CASSLIAGGPYEQYF
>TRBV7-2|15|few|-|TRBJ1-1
TGTGCCAGCAGCTTGGACATGACAGTGAACACTGAAGCTTTCTTT
CASSLDMTVNTEAFF